The clone carrying this T cell receptor beta chain was counted between two and nine times. The sample is drawn from a study of blood T cell repertoires in COVID-19. Study-wide context: Nucleic acid was either cDNA or gDNA, and it came from T cells, B-cell-depleted T cells, or PBMCs.

The V gene lost 3 bases and the J gene lost 0 bases, with 9 bases spanning the gap. Germline assignment: CDR1 LGHNA and CDR2 YNFKEQ. This CDR3 region has 15 residues. Only in-frame clones appear in the TCRdb table, and some are missing; sequencing was by immunoSEQ multiplex PCR. This table has about 160,000 clones, around 87% appearing once. The TCR comes from a woman in her 70s with COVID-19, enrolled during active disease. The sequencing sample was made of peripheral blood. The rearrangement links TRBV4-2 to TRBJ1-3; D remains unclear. The CDR3 DNA sequence: TGTGCCAGCAGCCATCAGTCCCGCTCTGGAAACACCATATATTTT. This translates into CASSHQSRSGNTIYF.